The 11 T cell receptor beta chains below were found in one sample sequenced in a study of cytomegalovirus exposure and HLA in healthy donors. Here immunoSEQ multiplex PCR was the method, and the copy in TCRdb shows in-frame clones only, minus some. The top ten clones hold roughly 0.67% of a sample with 98,000 or so clones, roughly 95% of them seen once. The sample consisted of PBMCs. The source is a woman under 30 in good health and CMV-seronegative.

V is TRBV28 and J is TRBJ1-2; 7 positions match TRBD1. Germline CDR1 MDHEN, CDR2 SYDVKM. The trim removed 4 bases at V and 7 bases at J, leaving 18 bases unmatched. The CDR3 is 17 amino acids. The CDR3 loop is CASSSPVGPTGSRGYTF. For the CDR3, the DNA is TGTGCCAGCAGTTCACCAGTCGGGCCGACAGGGAGTCGTGGCTACACCTTC.

V is TRBV2 and J is TRBJ2-7, with a possible D match to TRBD1 (5 bases). Germline V gene sequence: CDR1 SNHLY, CDR2 FYNNEI. The CDR3 runs 14 residues. Trimming left V 5 bases short and J 4 bases short, with 15 bases between. The CDR3 DNA is TGTGCCAGCAGTTTGGAAGGGGTCTGGTACGAGCAGTACTTC. Its protein is CASSLEGVWYEQYF.

CDR3 residues: CASSLLGLGDTEAFF. The CDR3 region has the DNA TGTGCCAGCAGCCTCCTGGGGCTTGGGGACACTGAAGCTTTCTTT. V usage is TRBV7-7 and J usage is TRBJ1-1, with D maybe TRBD1 (5 bases). Trimming removed 5 bases at V and 3 bases at J, with 16 bases between. CDR3 length: 15 residues. Per the germline V gene, CDR1 is SSHAT and CDR2 is FNYEAQ (reference sequence).

In nucleotides, the CDR3 is TGTGCCAGCAAGCGGGACACGACAGATACGCAGTATTTT. Encoded protein: CASKRDTTDTQYF. The V and J genes are TRBV2 and TRBJ2-3; the D gene is possibly TRBD2 (7 bases). Germline lookup yields CDR1 SNHLY and CDR2 FYNNEI. This CDR3 is 13 amino acids long. Trimming left V 7 bases short and J 3 bases short, with 11 bases between.

As concerns this clone: No DNA is shown, since the ends of the CDR3 on it are uncertain; the CDR3 is the one TCRdb lists. CDR3 residues: CASSSSDSMNTEAFF. The chain joins TRBV6-5 to TRBJ1-1; the DNA was not used to check the table's D call, TRBD1. CDR1 is MNHEY, CDR2 SVGAGI, per germline. Inclusive of both ends, the CDR3 amounts to 15 amino acids.

This chain joins TRBV6-1 and TRBJ1-6, with D possibly matching TRBD1 (6 bases). Germline CDR1 is MNHNS and CDR2 is SASEGT. The ends were cut back, 7 bases at V and 10 bases at J, with 20 bases in the middle. The CDR3 is made up of 15 amino acids. Here the CDR3 DNA reads TGTGCCAGCAAAGGGGGTAACAGGGTCCGCTCACCCCTCCACTTT. Amino acids: CASKGGNRVRSPLHF.

The chain couples TRBV7-8 to TRBJ1-1; tentatively, D is TRBD1 (5 bases). V shed 2 bases and J shed 0 bases, with 10 bases lying between them. This CDR3 region has 15 residues. The V gene's germline CDR1 is SGHVS and CDR2 FQNEAQ. CDR3 nucleotides: TGTGCCAGCAGCTTAAAGAGACAGTTGAACACTGAAGCTTTCTTT. Amino acid sequence: CASSLKRQLNTEAFF.

The rearrangement joins TRBV30 to TRBJ2-3; TRBD2 is a possible D gene (5 bases). The CDR3 extends over 17 amino acids. Germline CDR1 is GTSNPN and CDR2 is SVGIG (reference sequence). V lost 1 base, J lost 2 bases, and 19 bases lay in between. CDR3 DNA: TGTGCCTGGAGTGCCCCGACTACGGTCTCCCTCACAGATACGCAGTATTTT. Translated, it gives CAWSAPTTVSLTDTQYF.

The chain links TRBV14 to TRBJ1-5; TRBD1 aligns across 9 bases. Per germline, CDR1 SGHDN and CDR2 FVKESK. The CDR3 covers 17 residues. The V gene end was trimmed by 5 bases and the J gene end by 0 bases; junction bases not matched to a gene: 8. The chain's CDR3 is CASSCGDRDYSNQPQHF. DNA for the CDR3: TGTGCCAGCAGCTGCGGGGACAGGGATTATAGCAATCAGCCCCAGCATTTT. The complete variable domain, with remaining parts taken from reference TRBV14 and TRBJ1-5, reads EAGVTQFPSHSVIEKGQTVTLRCDPISGHDNLYWYRRVMGKEIKFLLHFVKESKQDESGMPNNRFLAERTGGTYSTLKVQPAELEDSGVYFCASSCGDRDYSNQPQHFGDGTRLSIL.

The V and J genes are TRBV9 and TRBJ1-6, with TRBD1 as a possible D gene (6 bases). V lost 3 bases and J 0 bases, leaving 13 bases between the germline ends. The CDR3 extends over 17 amino acids. From germline, CDR1 is SGDLS and CDR2 YYNGEE. The CDR3 DNA reads TGTGCCAGCAGCGAACAGGGAACAAGCTCCTATAATTCACCCCTCCACTTT. This translates into CASSEQGTSSYNSPLHF.

CDR3 nucleotide sequence: TGCGCCAGCAGCCAAGAATCCGGGACAGCGAACTACGAGCAGTACTTC. This translates into CASSQESGTANYEQYF. The chain is built from TRBV4-1 and TRBJ2-7; 7 bases are a match to TRBD1. Trimming removed 0 bases from V and 3 bases from J; junction bases left unmatched: 8. The CDR3 is 16 residues long. Germline assignment: CDR1 MGHRA and CDR2 YSYEKL.